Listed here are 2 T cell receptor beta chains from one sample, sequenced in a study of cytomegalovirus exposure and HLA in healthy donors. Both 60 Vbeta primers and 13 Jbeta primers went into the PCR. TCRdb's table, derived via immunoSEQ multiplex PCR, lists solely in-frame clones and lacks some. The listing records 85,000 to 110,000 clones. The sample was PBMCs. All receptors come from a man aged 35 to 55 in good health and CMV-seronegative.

In DNA, the CDR3 is TGTGCCAGCAGTCCGGACAGGGGAGGCCAAGAGACCCAGTACTTC. It translates to CASSPDRGGQETQYF. The rearrangement joins TRBV28 to TRBJ2-5; 9 bases agree with TRBD1. Germline CDR1 is MDHEN and CDR2 is SYDVKM. This CDR3 comprises 15 residues. With 5 bases clipped from V and 1 base from J, the junction kept 5 bases outside the gene matches.

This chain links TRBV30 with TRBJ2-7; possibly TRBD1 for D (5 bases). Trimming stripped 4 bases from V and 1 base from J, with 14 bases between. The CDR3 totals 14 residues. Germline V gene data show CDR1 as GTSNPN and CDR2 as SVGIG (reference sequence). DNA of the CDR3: TGTGCCTGGAAGAAGATGGACACTTCCTACGAGCAGTACTTC. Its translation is CAWKKMDTSYEQYF.